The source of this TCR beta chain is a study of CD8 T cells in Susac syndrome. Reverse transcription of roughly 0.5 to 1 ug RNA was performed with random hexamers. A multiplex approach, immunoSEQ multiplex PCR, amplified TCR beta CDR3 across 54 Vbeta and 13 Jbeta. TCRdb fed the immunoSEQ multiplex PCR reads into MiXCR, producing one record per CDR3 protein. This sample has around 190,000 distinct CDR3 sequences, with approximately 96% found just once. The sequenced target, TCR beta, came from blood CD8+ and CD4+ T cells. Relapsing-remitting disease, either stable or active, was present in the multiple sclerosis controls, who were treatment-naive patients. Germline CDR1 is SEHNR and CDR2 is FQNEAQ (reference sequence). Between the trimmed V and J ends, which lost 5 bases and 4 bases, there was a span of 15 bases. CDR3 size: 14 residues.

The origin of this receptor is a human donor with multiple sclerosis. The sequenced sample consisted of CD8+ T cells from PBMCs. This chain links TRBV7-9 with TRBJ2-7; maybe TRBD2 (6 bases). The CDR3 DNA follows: TGTGCCAGCAGCCACCGGGACTCTGGTTACGAGCAGTACTTC. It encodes CASSHRDSGYEQYF.